The present entry profiles one TCR beta chain with its context. The target antigen is unknown. Only in-frame clones appear in the TCRdb table, and some are missing; sequencing was by immunoSEQ multiplex PCR. The table includes 120,000 or so clones, almost 90% detected once. PCR or immunohistochemistry showed mismatch repair deficiency in every enrolled patient. The data stem from a study of PD-1 blockade in mismatch repair-deficient tumors. Study background: Patients had more than ten mismatch repair-deficient cancer types, all previously treated and progressing.

This CDR3 region has 14 residues. V was clipped by 5 bases and J by 2 bases; unmatched bases: 4. Germline CDR1 is LNHDA and CDR2 is SQIVND (reference sequence). Points from the study as a whole: Tumor-resident clones, often undetectable pretreatment in blood, expanded then contracted after pembrolizumab.

The sequences come from peripheral blood, collected approximately 72 weeks after starting pembrolizumab. This TCR came from an adult with mismatch repair-deficient cancer. V and J are TRBV19 and TRBJ2-7; 9 nucleotides line up with TRBD1. CDR3 sequence (DNA): TGTGCCAGTAGTCCACAGGGGGCCCCCTACGAGCAGTACTTC. Amino acids: CASSPQGAPYEQYF. Full variable domain (missing parts from reference TRBV19 and TRBJ2-7): DGGITQSPKYLFRKEGQNVTLSCEQNLNHDAMYWYRQDPGQGLRLIYYSQIVNDFQKGDIAEGYSVSREKKESFPLTVTSAQKNPTAFYLCASSPQGAPYEQYFGPGTRLTVT.